Given below is one T cell receptor beta chain in context. The antigen remains undetermined. CDR3 length equals 14 residues. The ends were cut back, 8 bases at V and 0 bases at J, with 11 bases in the middle. CDR1 and CDR2 from the germline V gene are MGHRA and YSYEKL. This sample was taken from a study of CD8+ T cells in alopecia areata. Extracted from the samples, RNA was reverse transcribed into cDNA to serve as the sequencing template. Sequencing used immunoSEQ multiplex PCR; TCRdb keeps in-frame clones, though not all of them. In the table there are 95,000 to 110,000 clones, 84% of which are singletons. The study, taken as a whole, reports: Mice showed TCR sharing more clearly than patients did, possibly owing to HLA. Significant decreases in scalp clonality and expanded CD8+ clones followed tofacitinib treatment. During tofacitinib treatment, many expanded lesional clones remained in scalp and blood.

Treatment here: oral pan-JAK inhibitor, 5-10 mg twice daily. The gene calls are TRBV4-1 and TRBJ2-1; possible D gene TRBD2, 5 bases. This TCR derives from a human donor with alopecia areata. Sample: CD8+ T cells sorted from blood, taken at week 24, from a patient treated with tofacitinib. The DNA for the CDR3 is TGCGCCAGCTCCTGGGAGAGCTCCTACAATGAGCAGTTCTTC. It encodes CASSWESSYNEQFF.